This TCR beta chain emerged from a study of regulatory T cells in long-lasting Graves disease. Regarding the study as a whole: For persistent Graves' patients, TCR diversity was lower than for newly diagnosed ones.

Germline-derived CDR1 and CDR2 are MNHEY and SVGEGT. The CDR3 has 13 amino acids. V dropped 5 bases and J dropped 2; count of bases not matched to a gene: 3. Noted time point: newly diagnosed GD, antithyroid drugs for less than 3 months. From PBMCs, RNA was extracted and then used to make the TCR library. Graves' disease diagnoses used American Thyroid Association guidelines. Many counts were recorded for this clonotype. Its antigen remains unidentified. Combining iRepertoire HTBI primers with Arm-PCR of CDR3 regions, the authors built TCR beta libraries. MiXCR, run by TCRdb on the multiplex PCR reads, gives a single entry per CDR3 protein. The data show around 450,000 distinct CDR3 sequences, around 15% seen once. This same sample was also part of a study on T cells in Graves' hyperthyroidism and ophthalmopathy. From that paper: Most thyroid clonotypes expanded above 0.001 were also detected in blood.

This TCR came from a man aged 35 to 55 with Graves disease. The rearrangement uses TRBV6-2 or TRBV6-3 and TRBJ2-7; 7 bases align to TRBD1. The sequences come from peripheral blood mononuclear cells (PBMCs), collected at new diagnosis, from a patient treated with antithyroid drugs. The CDR3 reads CASSDREAYEQYF. The CDR3 DNA is TGTGCCAGCAGTGACAGGGAAGCCTACGAGCAGTACTTC.